This T cell receptor (beta chain) was profiled in a study of Graves' ophthalmopathy and Graves' hyperthyroidism. For the study at large: Before any treatment, peripheral blood was taken at the initial diagnosis.

Points from the study as a whole: The majority of expanded thyroid clonotypes above 0.001 frequency also occurred in blood.

Between the trimmed V and J ends, which lost 4 bases and 0 bases, there was a span of 12 bases. CDR1 SGHTA and CDR2 FQGTGA come from the germline V gene. The CDR3 loop spans 15 amino acids. Clinicians diagnosed using symptoms, serum thyroxine, TRAb, thyroid ultrasound and orbital computed tomography. As the starting material, over 9 ml of fresh peripheral blood yielded the PBMCs. Remarks on this clonotype: What it recognizes is unknown.

For repertoire sequencing, the TCR beta CDR3 regions were amplified from RNA transcripts. HTBI primers primed a first-round RT-PCR, and a second-round multiplex PCR followed. TCRdb redid the calling of the multiplex PCR reads with MiXCR, one entry per CDR3 protein. The sample carries 200,000 to 300,000 distinct CDR3 sequences, roughly 50% recorded once. The chain joins TRBV7-3 to TRBJ1-1, with D unresolved. This TCR was recovered from an adult man with Graves' ophthalmopathy. The specimen sequenced was peripheral blood. CDR3 DNA sequence: TGTGCCAGCAGCTCGCGACGCACCATGAACACTGAAGCTTTCTTT. This gives the protein CASSSRRTMNTEAFF.